This T cell receptor beta chain was captured in a study of OX40 agonist ivuxolimab in advanced cancers. Here immunoSEQ multiplex PCR was the method, and the copy in TCRdb shows in-frame clones only, minus some. The data show approximately 100,000 clones, about nine tenths seen once. This TCR came from an adult with an advanced solid tumor such as melanoma, head and neck, liver or kidney cancer. This specimen consisted of CD4+ or CD8+ T cells sorted from blood, obtained in a trial of the OX40 agonist ivuxolimab.

This CDR3 is CASRQGPANTGELFF. CDR3 sequence (DNA): TGCGCCAGCAGGCAGGGCCCTGCGAACACCGGGGAGCTGTTTTTT. The gene calls are TRBV5-1 and TRBJ2-2; D perhaps matches TRBD1 (5 bases). Trimming left V 5 bases short and J 0 bases short, with 11 bases between. CDR3 length: 15 amino acids. Germline V gene data show CDR1 as SGHRS and CDR2 as YFSETQ.